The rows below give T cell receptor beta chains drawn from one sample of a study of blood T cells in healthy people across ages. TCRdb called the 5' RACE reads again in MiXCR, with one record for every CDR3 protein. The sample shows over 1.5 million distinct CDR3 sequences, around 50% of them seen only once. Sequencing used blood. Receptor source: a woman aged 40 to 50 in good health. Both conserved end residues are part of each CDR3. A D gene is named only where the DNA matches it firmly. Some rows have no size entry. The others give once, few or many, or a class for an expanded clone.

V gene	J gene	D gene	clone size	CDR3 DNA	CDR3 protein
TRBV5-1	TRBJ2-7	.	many	TGTGCCAGCAGTCTCGAGGGAAGGAGCTCCTACGAGCAGTACTTC	CASSLEGRSSYEQYF
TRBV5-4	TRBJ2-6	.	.	TGTGCCAGCAGCGTAGTCACAGGATTCGTTGAATCTGGGGCCAACGTCCTGACTTTC	CASSVVTGFVESGANVLTF
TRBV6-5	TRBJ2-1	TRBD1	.	TGTGCCAGCAGTTACTCGGGACAGAAGAGCTACAATGAGCAGTTCTTC	CASSYSGQKSYNEQFF
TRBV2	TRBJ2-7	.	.	TGTGCCAGCCTCGGGGGGCAACCTTCCTACGAGCAGTACTTC	CASLGGQPSYEQYF
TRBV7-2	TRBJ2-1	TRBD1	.	TGTGCCAGCAGCTTAAAGAGAGGGGGCGAATCCTACAATGAGCAGTTCTTC	CASSLKRGGESYNEQFF
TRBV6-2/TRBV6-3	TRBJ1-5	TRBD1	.	TGTGCCAGCAAAAAACAGGGGGCGATTTCTGCTTTTGATCAGCCCCAGCATTTT	CASKKQGAISAFDQPQHF
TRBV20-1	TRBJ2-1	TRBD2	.	TGCAGTGCTAGAGATCGCGGGGGGCTATTGGGTGAGCAGTTCTTC	CSARDRGGLLGEQFF
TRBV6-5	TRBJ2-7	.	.	TGTGCCAGCTTGATAGTCACCTACGAGCAGTACTTC	CASLIVTYEQYF
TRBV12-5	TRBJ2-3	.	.	TGTGCTAGTGGTTGGGGCACGACAGATACGCAGTATTTT	CASGWGTTDTQYF
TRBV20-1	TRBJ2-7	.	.	TGCAGTGCGCGCCGGGCCGGATTATACGAGCAGTACTTC	CSARRAGLYEQYF
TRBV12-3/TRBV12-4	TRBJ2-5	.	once	TGTGCCAGCAGCAGAGGGGGTCAGGTCTACAATGAGCAGTACTTC	CASSRGGQVYNEQYF
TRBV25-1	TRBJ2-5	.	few	TGTGCCAGCAGTGTTCCTCGGCGGGGCGAAGAGACCCAGTACTTC	CASSVPRRGEETQYF
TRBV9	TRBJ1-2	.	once	TGTGCCAGCAGCGTAGTTCAGGGACTAGGTGGCTACACCTTC	CASSVVQGLGGYTF
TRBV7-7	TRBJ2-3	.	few	TGTGCTAGCAGCGTATATGGGGGAGATACGCAGTATTTT	CASSVYGGDTQYF
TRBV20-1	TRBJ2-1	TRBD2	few	TGCAGCGTAGCGGGAACAGCCTACAATGAGCAGTTCTTC	CSVAGTAYNEQFF
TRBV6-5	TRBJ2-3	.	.	TGTGCCAGCAGTTACTCGATGTCGGGCAGCACAGATACGCAGTATTTT	CASSYSMSGSTDTQYF
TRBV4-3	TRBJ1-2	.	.	TGCGCCAGCAGCCAATCAAGGCAGGGAGGCTATGGCTACACCTTC	CASSQSRQGGYGYTF
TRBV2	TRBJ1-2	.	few	TGTGCCAGCAGTGTAGAGACCCAGTATGGCTACACCTTC	CASSVETQYGYTF
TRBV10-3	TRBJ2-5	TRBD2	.	TGTGCCATCAGTGAAGTTCTTAGGACGGGAGGGGAGACCCAGTACTTC	CAISEVLRTGGETQYF
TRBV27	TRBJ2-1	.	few	TGTGCCAGCAGTCAAACCACAAATGAGCAGTTCTTC	CASSQTTNEQFF
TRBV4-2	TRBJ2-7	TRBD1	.	TGTGCCAGCAGCCAAGATCAGGCGACAGGGTCCTACGAGCAGTACTTC	CASSQDQATGSYEQYF
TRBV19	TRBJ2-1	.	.	TGTGCCAGTAGTATATGGGCTACCAATGAGCAGTTCTTC	CASSIWATNEQFF
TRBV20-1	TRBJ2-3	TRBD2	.	TGCAGTGCTAGAGATCCGACTAGCGGGTCAGATACGCAGTATTTT	CSARDPTSGSDTQYF
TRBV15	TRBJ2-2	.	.	TGTGCCACCAGCAGCGGGGCTAAGAACACCGGGGAGCTGTTTTTT	CATSSGAKNTGELFF
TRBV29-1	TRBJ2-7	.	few	TGCAGCGTTGAAAGAGGTTCCCCGTACGAGCAGTACTTC	CSVERGSPYEQYF